These 32 T cell receptor beta chains came from one sample sequenced in a study of T cells in Graves' hyperthyroidism and ophthalmopathy. RNA transcripts gave rise to amplified TCR beta CDR3 regions. The HTBI primer set served for first-round RT-PCR of the TCR CDR3. One entry per CDR3 protein, called by TCRdb with MiXCR from the multiplex PCR reads. This sample yields a few hundred thousand distinct CDR3 sequences, of which about 20% are seen a single time; roughly 3.5% belongs to the top ten. Input material: blood. The source is a young woman with Graves' hyperthyroidism.

This clonotype was counted ten times or more. The chain joins TRBV27 to TRBJ2-7, with TRBD2 matching 9 bases. This CDR3 is 15 amino acids long. Trimming at V came to 4 bases and at J to 3 bases, leaving 7 bases not matched to a gene. Germline V gives CDR1 MNHEY, CDR2 SMNVEV (reference sequence). This chain's CDR3 is CASSSVAGAIYEQYF. The DNA of the CDR3 is TGTGCCAGCAGTTCAGTAGCGGGGGCCATCTACGAGCAGTACTTC.

As concerns this clonotype: Being one base from a much bigger clone, this may be a read error. V and J are TRBV12-3 or TRBV12-4 and TRBJ2-2; D is perhaps TRBD2 (5 bases). The CDR3 runs to 13 residues. The CDR3 DNA reads TGTGCCAGCAGGATACTAGGCACCGGGGAGCTGTGTTTT. This encodes CASRILGTGELCF.

This clonotype was observed many times. The chain links TRBV5-1 to TRBJ2-5; possible D gene TRBD2, 5 bases. CDR1 is SGHRS, CDR2 YFSETQ, per germline. Trimming removed 4 bases at V and 0 bases at J, with 13 bases between. The CDR3 consists of 15 residues. The CDR3 protein is CASSLSIGDQETQYF. The CDR3 nucleotides are TGCGCCAGCAGCCTATCCATCGGGGACCAAGAGACCCAGTACTTC.

This clonotype was seen repeatedly, ten times or more. The J gene is TRBJ2-5, the V gene TRBV27; D is undetermined. V was pared by 0 bases and J by 0 bases, with 2 bases between. Germline-derived CDR1 and CDR2 are MNHEY and SMNVEV (reference sequence). The length of the CDR3 is 13 residues. CDR3 in DNA: TGTGCCAGCAGTTTATCCAACCAAGAGACCCAGTACTTC. It encodes CASSLSNQETQYF.

This clonotype has at least ten counts. The rearrangement links TRBV7-9 to TRBJ1-2; D gene ambiguous. The CDR3 contains 15 residues. Germline loops: CDR1 SEHNR, CDR2 FQNEAQ (reference sequence). Trimming stripped 6 bases from V and 4 bases from J, with 18 bases between. The CDR3 DNA reads TGTGCCAGCAGGCATTTCATAGGACGGGGCTATGGCTACACCTTC. Its translation is CASRHFIGRGYGYTF. Using reference TRBV7-9 and TRBJ1-2 for the parts outside the CDR3, the full variable domain is DTGVSQNPRHKITKRGQNVTFRCDPISEHNRLYWYRQTLGQGPEFLTYFQNEAQLEKSRLLSDRFSAERPKGSFSTLEIQRTEQGDSAMYLCASRHFIGRGYGYTFGSGTRLTVV.

The chain joins TRBV3-1 to TRBJ2-2; 8 bases align to TRBD1. Germline CDR1 reads LGHDT; CDR2 reads YNNKEL (reference sequence). The junction had 5 bases not matched to a gene; V was cut back by 4 bases and J by 7 bases. This CDR3 region has 14 residues. Written as DNA, the CDR3 is TGTGCCAGCAGCCCGAGGACAGGGATCGGGGAGCTGTTTTTT. Amino acid sequence: CASSPRTGIGELFF.

The rearrangement uses TRBV11-2 and TRBJ1-2; D is unresolved. Trimming stripped 5 bases from V and 4 bases from J, with 8 bases between. The CDR3 loop spans 12 amino acids. CDR1 is SGHAT, CDR2 FQNNGV, per germline. CDR3 region: CASSLDLYGYTF. Written as DNA, the CDR3 is TGTGCCAGCAGCCTCGATCTCTATGGCTACACCTTC.

This clonotype has a count of ten or more. The chain has TRBV7-8 and TRBJ1-5, with D possibly TRBD1 on 6 matching bases. The germline CDR1 and CDR2 sequences are SGHVS and FQNEAQ. V was cut by 2 bases and J by 8 bases, with 10 bases left in between. The CDR3 contains 13 residues. CDR3 residues: CASSLPDREPQHF. CDR3 nucleotides: TGTGCCAGCAGCTTACCGGACAGAGAGCCCCAGCATTTT.

The gene calls are TRBV6-1 and TRBJ1-2, with no clear D. Trimming shortened V by 2 bases and J by 2 bases, and 6 bases separated the two germline ends. Germline CDR1 MNHNS, CDR2 SASEGT. The CDR3 runs 13 residues. The DNA for the CDR3 is TGTGCCAGCAGTGAAATCAACAACTATGGCTACACCTTC. This gives the protein CASSEINNYGYTF.

This clonotype was found many times. The chain joins TRBV20-1 to TRBJ1-5; 7 bases fit TRBD1. The CDR3 is 15 residues long. Trimming removed 0 bases from V and 10 bases from J; junction bases left unmatched: 12. Germline V CDR1 and CDR2: DFQATT, SNEGSKA (reference sequence). The CDR3, as DNA: TGCAGTGCTAGAGACTTTACAGGGGTGGAGGAACCCCAGCATTTT. It translates to CSARDFTGVEEPQHF.

This clonotype showed up just a few times. The chain recombines TRBV3-1 with TRBJ1-1, with D maybe TRBD1 (5 bases). V lost 4 bases, J lost 11 bases, and 17 bases lay in between. Per germline, CDR1 LGHDT and CDR2 YNNKEL (reference sequence). The CDR3 runs 13 residues. This CDR3 reads CASSLLGVKEAFF. The DNA of the CDR3 is TGTGCCAGCAGCCTTCTGGGGGTCAAGGAGGCTTTCTTT.

V usage is TRBV28 and J usage is TRBJ2-5; D is unclear. Trimming took 2 bases from V and 3 from J, leaving 19 bases between them. The CDR3 is 17 amino acids. From germline, CDR1 is MDHEN and CDR2 SYDVKM. CDR3 residues: CASSLPLAGLGKETQYF. CDR3 coding DNA: TGTGCCAGCAGTTTACCATTAGCCGGGCTGGGGAAAGAGACCCAGTACTTC. The full variable domain, its missing parts supplied by reference TRBV28 and TRBJ2-5, is DVKVTQSSRYLVKRTGEKVFLECVQDMDHENMFWYRQDPGLGLRLIYFSYDVKMKEKGDIPEGYSVSREKKERFSLILESASTNQTSMYLCASSLPLAGLGKETQYFGPGTRLLVL.

This sequence joins TRBV5-1 and TRBJ2-7, with 8 positions matching TRBD1. The J segment lost 2 bases and the V segment lost 1 base, leaving 5 bases of the junction unmatched. Germline assignment: CDR1 SGHRS and CDR2 YFSETQ. The CDR3 is 15 residues long. The CDR3 DNA is TGCGCCAGCAGCTTGCGGGACAGGAAGGCCTACGAGCAGTACGTC. This sequence encodes CASSLRDRKAYEQYV.

This clonotype was seen repeatedly, ten times or more. The gene calls are TRBV4-2 and TRBJ1-1; D possibly corresponds to TRBD1 (5 bases). V was pared by 1 base and J by 6 bases, with 12 bases between. The CDR3 runs 14 residues. Germline V lookup: CDR1 LGHNA, CDR2 YNFKEQ. The CDR3 coding sequence is TGTGCCAGCAGCCAAGCCAGGGAAGCGGCTGAAGCTTTCTTT. Protein product: CASSQAREAAEAFF.

At least ten counts were recorded for this clonotype. This rearrangement joins TRBV7-8 to TRBJ2-2; no reliable D call. This CDR3 comprises 15 residues. Per germline, CDR1 SGHVS and CDR2 FQNEAQ. V shed 0 bases and J shed 3 bases, with 8 bases lying between them. CDR3: CASSLADPDTGELFF. In DNA, the CDR3 is TGTGCCAGCAGCTTAGCGGACCCAGACACCGGGGAGCTGTTTTTT.

The chain couples TRBV6-1 to TRBJ1-3, with D unresolved. Germline V gene sequence: CDR1 MNHNS, CDR2 SASEGT. This CDR3 has 13 amino acids. With 7 bases removed from V and 0 bases from J, the gap between germline ends came to 7 bases. The CDR3 here is CASTSDSGNTIYF. Written as DNA, the CDR3 is TGTGCCAGCACGTCGGACTCTGGAAACACCATATATTTT.

In this sample, this clonotype turned up many times. The rearrangement uses TRBV20-1 and TRBJ1-5, with D unresolved. V gave up 2 bases and J gave up 5 bases, with 19 bases separating them. Germline V gene sequence: CDR1 DFQATT, CDR2 SNEGSKA (reference sequence). There are 16 residues in the CDR3. Here the CDR3 DNA reads TGCAGTGCTAGAACGCCAAACGCGGACCAAGATCAGCCCCAGCATTTT. It specifies CSARTPNADQDQPQHF.

The chain has TRBV24-1 and TRBJ2-7; D is ambiguous. The V end was cut by 3 bases, the J end by 4 bases, with 3 bases between. The CDR3 length is 11 residues. CDR1 KGHDR and CDR2 SFDVKD come from the germline V gene. CDR3 coding DNA: TGTGCCACCAGTGATCCGTACGAGCAGTACTTC. This encodes CATSDPYEQYF.

This clonotype was seen a few times. The V gene is TRBV14, the J gene TRBJ2-7, with TRBD2 matching 8 bases. Germline CDR1 is SGHDN and CDR2 is FVKESK. V lost 1 base, J lost 5 bases, and 19 bases stayed unmatched. There are 19 residues in the CDR3. The CDR3 DNA reads TGTGCCAGCAGCCAAGTCTCCCTTGGGAGCGGGGGCCCTTTAGACGAGCAGTACTTC. Translated: CASSQVSLGSGGPLDEQYF.

This clonotype was found a few times. This chain joins TRBV6-1 and TRBJ2-5; 15 bases align to TRBD2. V was pared by 4 bases and J by 5 bases, with 8 bases of the junction left unmatched. Germline V gene lookup returns CDR1 MNHNS and CDR2 SASEGT. The CDR3 spans 17 residues. The CDR3 is CASSGRTSGGAKETQYF. In DNA form, the CDR3 reads TGTGCCAGCAGTGGCCGGACTAGCGGGGGGGCTAAGGAGACCCAGTACTTC.

This clonotype was detected many times. The rearrangement uses TRBV7-9 and TRBJ1-3, with D hard to call. This CDR3 contains 14 residues. The V and J ends lost 5 bases and 0 bases respectively, with 8 bases between them. Germline CDR1 is SEHNR and CDR2 is FQNEAQ (reference sequence). In nucleotides, the CDR3 is TGTGCCAGCAGCCCAATGACCTCTGGAAACACCATATATTTT. It yields the protein CASSPMTSGNTIYF.

This clonotype has ten or more counts. The J gene is TRBJ1-2, the V gene TRBV2, with 9 positions matching TRBD1. V shed 9 bases and J 2 bases; nucleotides not matched to a gene: 10. The CDR3 has 15 amino acids. The germline V gene has CDR1 SNHLY and CDR2 FYNNEI. Written as DNA, the CDR3 is TGTGCCAGAATGCTACAGGGGGCGCGGAACTATGGCTACACCTTC. This encodes CARMLQGARNYGYTF.

The V and J genes are TRBV6-2 or TRBV6-3 and TRBJ1-1; 7 bases fit TRBD1. The ends lost 6 bases at V and 4 bases at J; junction bases unmatched: 11. CDR1 MNHEY and CDR2 SVGEGT come from the germline V gene. This CDR3 has 15 amino acids. The CDR3 sequence: CASSNQGGSGTEAFF. The CDR3 DNA reads TGTGCCAGCAGCAACCAAGGGGGCTCGGGCACTGAAGCTTTCTTT.

With regard to this clonotype: An end of the junction does not agree with germline; a read error may underlie this. The chain recombines TRBV19 with TRBJ2-7, with 8 bases identical to TRBD1. Germline V CDR1 and CDR2: LNHDA, SQIVND (reference sequence). The CDR3 has 17 residues. CDR3 sequence reads: CASSTHLTGVPIREQYF. In DNA form, the CDR3 reads TGTGCCAGCAGTACTCACTTGACAGGGGTCCCAATTCGCGAGCAGTACTTC.

This clonotype was recorded at least ten times. This chain connects TRBV20-1 to TRBJ1-1; no clear D. Germline V gene sequence: CDR1 DFQATT, CDR2 SNEGSKA (reference sequence). V dropped 3 bases and J dropped 6 bases, with 14 bases sitting between them. CDR3 length equals 13 residues. CDR3 protein: CSARDYSGAEAFF. CDR3 coding DNA: TGCAGTGCTAGGGATTATTCCGGGGCTGAAGCTTTCTTT.

This clonotype occurred many times. The rearrangement uses TRBV5-1 and TRBJ2-7; D might be TRBD2 (5 bases). Germline values: CDR1 SGHRS, CDR2 YFSETQ. The CDR3 consists of 14 residues. The V end lost 6 bases, the J end lost 2 bases, and 15 bases lay between the germline ends. CDR3 loop: CASNAPGRTYEQYF. CDR3 DNA sequence: TGCGCCAGCAACGCACCGGGAAGAACCTACGAGCAGTACTTC.

This clonotype came up many times. V is TRBV2 and J is TRBJ1-2; D may be TRBD1 (6 bases). With 8 bases removed from V and 2 bases from J, the gap between germline ends came to 15 bases. The length of the CDR3 is 14 residues. CDR1 and CDR2 from the germline V gene are SNHLY and FYNNEI. DNA of the CDR3: TGTGCCAGCTCTGACAGGCACCAAAACTATGGCTACACCTTC. It translates to CASSDRHQNYGYTF.

This clonotype was recorded at least ten times. The J gene is TRBJ1-5, the V gene TRBV28; no firm D call. Trimming shortened V by 6 bases and J by 4 bases, and 7 bases separated the two germline ends. CDR1 is MDHEN, CDR2 SYDVKM, per germline. This CDR3 comprises 12 residues. In DNA form, the CDR3 reads TGTGCCAGCAGGCTTCAGAATCAGCCCCAGCATTTT. Translating gives CASRLQNQPQHF. Combining the CDR3 with reference TRBV28 and TRBJ1-5 gives the whole variable domain DVKVTQSSRYLVKRTGEKVFLECVQDMDHENMFWYRQDPGLGLRLIYFSYDVKMKEKGDIPEGYSVSREKKERFSLILESASTNQTSMYLCASRLQNQPQHFGDGTRLSIL.

This clonotype was counted once. The chain is built from TRBV30 and TRBJ1-2; 7 bases are shared with TRBD1. The CDR3 sequence is 14 residues long. Losses at the gene ends were 5 bases for V and 4 bases for J; bases not matched to a gene: 10. Germline CDR1 GTSNPN, CDR2 SVGIG (reference sequence). The CDR3 DNA sequence: TGTGCCTGGGGCAGGGGGAGGCCTGGCTATGGCTACACCTTC. This sequence encodes CAWGRGRPGYGYTF.

This clonotype was picked up many times. J is TRBJ1-1 and V is TRBV12-3 or TRBV12-4; D remains ambiguous. The CDR3 is 16 amino acids. The V end was cut by 3 bases, the J end by 4 bases, with 18 bases between. CDR3 coding DNA: TGTGCCAGCAGTTTCGGTTTGGCAAAATGGAGCACTGAAGCTTTCTTT. Its translation is CASSFGLAKWSTEAFF.

This clonotype showed up just a few times. The junction does not match germline at one end; this may be a read error. This chain uses TRBV6-5 with TRBJ1-2; TRBD1 matches at 9 bases. This CDR3 region has 16 residues. Germline CDR1 reads MNHEY; CDR2 reads SVGAGI. The CDR3, as DNA: TGTGCCAGCAGATACTACCGGGACAGGGTATGGGGAGGCTACACCTTC. This encodes CASRYYRDRVWGGYTF.

CDR3 amino acids: CASRETSGGFVQYF. In DNA, the CDR3 is TGTGCCAGCAGGGAGACTAGCGGGGGGTTTGTGCAGTACTTC. The V gene is TRBV2, the J gene TRBJ2-7; 13 bases match TRBD2. The CDR3 runs 14 residues. The germline V gene has CDR1 SNHLY and CDR2 FYNNEI. Trimming cost V 6 bases and J 9 bases; bases outside gene matches: 8. The full variable domain, its missing parts supplied by reference TRBV2 and TRBJ2-7, is EPEVTQTPSHQVTQMGQEVILRCVPISNHLYFYWYRQILGQKVEFLVSFYNNEISEKSEIFDDQFSVERPDGSNFTLKIRSTKLEDSAMYFCASRETSGGFVQYFGPGTRLTVT.